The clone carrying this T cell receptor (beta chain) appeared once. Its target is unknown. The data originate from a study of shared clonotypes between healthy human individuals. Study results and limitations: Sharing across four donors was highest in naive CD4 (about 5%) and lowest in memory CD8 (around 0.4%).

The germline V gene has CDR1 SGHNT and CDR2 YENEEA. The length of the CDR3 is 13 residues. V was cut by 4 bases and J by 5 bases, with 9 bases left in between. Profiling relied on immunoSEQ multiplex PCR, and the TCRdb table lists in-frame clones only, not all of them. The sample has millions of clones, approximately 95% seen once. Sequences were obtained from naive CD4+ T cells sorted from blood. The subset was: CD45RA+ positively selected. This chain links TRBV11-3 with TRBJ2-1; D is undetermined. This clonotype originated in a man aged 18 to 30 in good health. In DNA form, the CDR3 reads TGTGCCAGCAGCTCAAAAATAAACAATGAGCAGTTCTTC. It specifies CASSSKINNEQFF.